Following are 26 T cell receptor beta chains from one sample sequenced in a study of T cells in Graves' hyperthyroidism and ophthalmopathy. RNA transcripts were the template for amplifying TCR beta CDR3 regions. Primed by the HTBI set, a first-round RT-PCR was run on the TCR CDR3. TCRdb processed the multiplex PCR reads anew with MiXCR; each CDR3 protein has one entry. The sample lists some 140,000 distinct CDR3 sequences, approximately 20% seen once, with about two thirds in the top ten. The sequenced sample consisted of blood. The source of these receptors is a woman aged 45-60 years with Graves' hyperthyroidism that later progressed to Graves' ophthalmopathy.

This clonotype has just a few counts. The chain combines TRBV29-1 with TRBJ1-1; TRBD1 matches 7 bases. Germline V gives CDR1 SQVTM, CDR2 ANQGSEA. The CDR3 runs to 20 residues. V dropped 0 bases and J dropped 0; count of bases not matched to a gene: 19. CDR3 nucleotide sequence: TGCAGCGTTGAAGAATGGGGGATACGGACAGGATCCTCGGTGAACACTGAAGCTTTCTTT. This encodes CSVEEWGIRTGSSVNTEAFF.

This clonotype was counted at least ten times. The J gene is TRBJ2-7, the V gene TRBV18, with TRBD2 matching 11 bases. Per germline, CDR1 KGHSH and CDR2 LQKENI. CDR3 size: 16 residues. V dropped 0 bases and J dropped 4; count of bases not matched to a gene: 5. DNA for the CDR3: TGTGCCAGCTCACCACCGGCTAGCGGGAGGTCATACGAGCAGTACTTC. This codes for CASSPPASGRSYEQYF.

As to this clonotype: A much larger clone differs by one base, so this may be a read error. This rearrangement joins TRBV24-1 to TRBJ2-1; D might be TRBD1 or TRBD2, each matching 5 bases. Germline lookup yields CDR1 KGHDR and CDR2 SFDVKD. The CDR3 covers 19 residues. The CDR3 bases are TGTGCCACCAGTGATCCGGGTTGGGGGAAAACCAGCTCCTACAATGGGCAGTTCTTC. Its translation: CATSDPGWGKTSSYNGQFF.

Concerning this clonotype itself: A much more abundant neighbour one base away suggests this may be a read error. The gene calls are TRBV5-1 and TRBJ1-2; D call uncertain. This CDR3 is 15 amino acids long. Germline CDR1 SGHRS, CDR2 YFSETQ. The CDR3, as DNA: TGCGCCAGCAGCTTGGGGCGGGGAGCTAACTATGGCCACACCTTC. Its translation: CASSLGRGANYGHTF. Combining the CDR3 with reference TRBV5-1 and TRBJ1-2 gives the whole variable domain KAGVTQTPRYLIKTRGQQVTLSCSPISGHRSVSWYQQTPGQGLQFLFEYFSETQRNKGNFPGRFSGRQFSNSRSEMNVSTLELGDSALYLCASSLGRGANYGHTFGSGTRLTVV.

This clonotype was found many times. The J gene is TRBJ1-5, the V gene TRBV6-5, with no clear D. The CDR3 loop spans 15 amino acids. Germline V gene sequence: CDR1 MNHEY, CDR2 SVGAGI. Deletions cut 0 bases from V and 6 bases from J, with 12 bases between. The DNA for the CDR3 is TGTGCCAGCAGTTACTCGGCCAGCACGGGTCAGCCCCAGCATTTT. Translation: CASSYSASTGQPQHF.

In this sample, this clonotype turned up many times. This rearrangement joins TRBV20-1 to TRBJ1-5; no firm D call. The V and J ends lost 0 bases and 1 base respectively, with 13 bases between them. The germline V gene has CDR1 DFQATT and CDR2 SNEGSKA (reference sequence). This CDR3 comprises 16 residues. The CDR3 DNA sequence: TGCAGTGCTAGAGATATGGGGTCCCTAAGCAATCAGCCCCAGCATTTT. It codes for CSARDMGSLSNQPQHF.

This clonotype was seen at least ten times. The chain uses TRBV5-1 and TRBJ1-1; D gene uncertain. Germline V lookup: CDR1 SGHRS, CDR2 YFSETQ. The CDR3 extends over 14 amino acids. V gave up 6 bases and J gave up 5 bases, with 17 bases separating them. The CDR3 region has the DNA TGCGCCAGCACCCCGTCGGACGGACGGACTGAAGCTTTCTTT. Residues: CASTPSDGRTEAFF.

This clonotype has more than one count but fewer than ten. The J gene is TRBJ2-7, the V gene TRBV9; no firm D call. Germline V gene data show CDR1 as SGDLS and CDR2 as YYNGEE. There are 13 residues in the CDR3. V was clipped by 2 bases and J by 4 bases, with 10 bases between them. The chain's CDR3 is CASSVFPDYEQYF. The CDR3 region has the DNA TGTGCCAGCAGCGTTTTCCCCGATTACGAGCAGTACTTC.

In its sample, this clonotype was seen a few times. The rearrangement uses TRBV7-9 and TRBJ2-5, with D perhaps TRBD2 (6 bases). Germline V gene sequence: CDR1 SEHNR, CDR2 FQNEAQ (reference sequence). The germline V and J ends were trimmed by 5 bases and 3 bases, with 16 bases remaining between them. This CDR3 region has 15 residues. The CDR3 protein is CASSQRGGNKETQYF. As DNA, the CDR3 is TGTGCCAGCAGCCAGAGGGGCGGGAATAAAGAGACCCAGTACTTC.

The chain has TRBV5-4 and TRBJ2-2, with 7 bases matching TRBD1. CDR3 size: 16 residues. Per the germline V gene, CDR1 is SGHNT and CDR2 is YYREEE (reference sequence). J lost 5 bases, V lost 4 bases, and 11 bases had no gene match. CDR3 sequence reads: CASSPSTGKSTGELFF. CDR3 DNA sequence: TGTGCCAGCAGCCCATCGACAGGGAAGTCGACCGGGGAGCTGTTTTTT.

This clonotype has just a few counts. The chain employs TRBV7-2 and TRBJ2-2; 7 bases map to TRBD1. The junction had 5 bases not matched to a gene; V was cut back by 0 bases and J by 7 bases. Germline V lookup: CDR1 SGHTA, CDR2 FQGNSA. This CDR3 region has 15 residues. CDR3 amino acids: CASSLASQGHGELFF. In nucleotides, the CDR3 is TGTGCCAGCAGCTTAGCCTCACAGGGGCACGGGGAGCTGTTTTTT. Filled out from reference TRBV7-2 and TRBJ2-2, the complete variable domain reads GAGVSQSPSNKVTEKGKDVELRCDPISGHTALYWYRQSLGQGLEFLIYFQGNSAPDKSGLPSDRFSAERTGGSVSTLTIQRTQQEDSAVYLCASSLASQGHGELFFGEGSRLTVL.

The gene calls are TRBV30 and TRBJ2-2; TRBD1 matches at 7 bases. The CDR3 contains 14 residues. Trimming removed 2 bases from V and 6 bases from J; junction bases left unmatched: 6. Germline CDR1 and CDR2: GTSNPN and SVGIG (reference sequence). CDR3 nucleotide sequence: TGTGCCTGGAGTACAGGGGTGGGGGCCGGGGAGCTGTTTTTT. The encoded protein is CAWSTGVGAGELFF.

V usage is TRBV27 and J usage is TRBJ1-1; D unclear. V lost 9 bases to trimming and J lost 0 bases, with 17 bases between them. This CDR3 is 15 amino acids long. The V gene's germline CDR1 is MNHEY and CDR2 SMNVEV (reference sequence). CDR3: CASQKTEGLNTEAFF. CDR3 nucleotides: TGTGCCAGTCAAAAAACAGAGGGCCTGAACACTGAAGCTTTCTTT.

The table lists this clonotype with many counts. CDR3 amino acids: CSVVRWQGGNEQYF. The CDR3 nucleotides are TGCAGCGTTGTTCGTTGGCAGGGGGGCAACGAGCAGTACTTC. This chain links TRBV29-1 with TRBJ2-7; possibly TRBD1 for D (7 bases). Germline CDR1 and CDR2: SQVTM and ANQGSEA. The CDR3 has 14 amino acids. Trimming left V 4 bases short and J 5 bases short, with 18 bases between.

This clonotype was detected ten times or more. The J gene is TRBJ2-1, the V gene TRBV5-5, with D hard to call. The CDR3 runs to 14 residues. Germline loops: CDR1 SGHKS, CDR2 YYEKEE (reference sequence). The germline V and J ends were trimmed by 4 bases and 2 bases, with 10 bases remaining between them. DNA of the CDR3: TGTGCCAGCAGCGAAAGCCGGACCTACAATGAGCAGTTCTTC. It encodes CASSESRTYNEQFF.

This clonotype was counted between two and nine times. J is TRBJ1-6 and V is TRBV2; a possible D gene is TRBD1 (6 bases). CDR1 and CDR2 from the germline V gene are SNHLY and FYNNEI. V lost 7 bases and J 7 bases, leaving 17 bases between the germline ends. The CDR3 totals 15 residues. For the CDR3, the DNA is TGTGCCAGCACCGCCAGGGGAGTGGTAAATTCACCCCTCCACTTT. Protein sequence: CASTARGVVNSPLHF.

This clonotype was counted only a few times. The chain is built from TRBV7-6 and TRBJ2-2; TRBD1 might be the D (5 bases). V lost 2 bases to trimming and J lost 4 bases, with 11 bases between them. The CDR3 sequence is 15 residues long. Germline V gene data show CDR1 as SGHVS and CDR2 as FNYEAQ. The CDR3, as DNA: TGTGCCAGCAGCTTAAGGGGCAGCACCACCGGGGAGCTGTTTTTT. Translation: CASSLRGSTTGELFF.

The V and J genes are TRBV7-9 and TRBJ2-1, with D hard to call. V was trimmed by 8 bases and J by 1 base, leaving 18 bases between them. The CDR3 contains 16 residues. Germline CDR1 and CDR2: SEHNR and FQNEAQ (reference sequence). CDR3 sequence (DNA): TGTGCCAGCGGCCCCCCCAAGACCTTTTCCTACAATGAGCAGTTCTTC. This encodes CASGPPKTFSYNEQFF.

This clonotype occurred once. The chain has TRBV12-3 or TRBV12-4 and TRBJ2-7; possibly TRBD2 for D (6 bases). The CDR3 spans 14 residues. V lost 5 bases, J lost 2 bases, and 13 bases lay in between. The CDR3, as DNA: TGTGCCAGCAGTCAGGAGGGCGGTGCCTACGAGCAGTACTTC. Translation: CASSQEGGAYEQYF.

This clonotype came up many times. V is TRBV11-2 and J is TRBJ2-7; D is perhaps TRBD1 (5 bases). V was clipped by 5 bases and J by 6 bases, with 14 bases between them. CDR1 is SGHAT and CDR2 is FQNNGV in the germline V gene. The CDR3 totals 13 residues. DNA for the CDR3: TGTGCCAGCAGCCGGCAGGGTCAGTTCGAGCAGTACTTC. As protein: CASSRQGQFEQYF.

This clonotype was detected many times. The chain couples TRBV3-1 to TRBJ2-7; 8 positions agree with TRBD1. Germline loops: CDR1 LGHDT, CDR2 YNNKEL (reference sequence). The length of the CDR3 is 15 residues. V was pared by 0 bases and J by 7 bases, with 8 bases of the junction left unmatched. The CDR3 sequence: CASSQDLDRVREQYF. DNA of the CDR3: TGTGCCAGCAGCCAAGATCTGGACAGGGTACGGGAGCAGTACTTC.

Only a few counts were recorded for this clonotype. V is TRBV6-1 and J is TRBJ1-4, with unresolved D. There are 14 residues in the CDR3. CDR1 and CDR2 (germline): MNHNS, SASEGT. V was shortened by 7 bases and J by 3 bases, with 12 bases between the two germline ends. Here the CDR3 reads CASTELRANEKLFF. CDR3 sequence (DNA): TGTGCCAGCACGGAACTGAGAGCTAATGAAAAACTGTTTTTT.

This clonotype was picked up many times. The chain employs TRBV12-3 or TRBV12-4 and TRBJ2-7; 10 nucleotides align to TRBD1. The CDR3 loop spans 15 amino acids. V trimming: 5 bases; J trimming: 3 bases; junction bases outside the gene matches: 7. The DNA for the CDR3 is TGTGCCAGCAGTCGGGACAGGGGACATAACTACGAGCAGTACTTC. Its protein is CASSRDRGHNYEQYF.

The chain uses TRBV7-2 and TRBJ1-1, with D tentatively TRBD1 (5 bases). From germline, CDR1 is SGHTA and CDR2 FQGNSA. This CDR3 is 16 amino acids long. V lost 2 bases to trimming and J lost 1 base, with 14 bases between them. This CDR3 is CASSLPRGHSNTEAFF. CDR3 nucleotide sequence: TGTGCCAGCAGCTTACCGCGAGGACACTCGAACACTGAAGCTTTCTTT.

This clonotype was counted between two and nine times. The chain has TRBV5-1 and TRBJ2-1; 16 nucleotides agree with TRBD2. The V and J ends lost 3 bases and 9 bases, in that order; junction bases with no gene match: 9. CDR3 length equals 17 residues. The germline CDR1 and CDR2 sequences are SGHRS and YFSETQ. Written as DNA, the CDR3 is TGCGCCAGCAGCTCGGGACTAGCGGGAGGGCCGGGCGGTGAGCAGTTCTTC. This encodes CASSSGLAGGPGGEQFF.

Turning to this clonotype: Since a much larger clone is just one base distant, this may be a read error. The rearrangement joins TRBV5-6 to TRBJ2-1; perhaps TRBD1 as D (6 bases). The assigned J gene may be wrong: the sequence end matches TRBJ2-7 better. CDR1 and CDR2 from the germline V gene are SGHDT and YYEEEE. This CDR3 region has 15 residues. Written as DNA, the CDR3 is TGTGCCAGCACCTCTGTTACAGGGACATACAATGAGCAGTACTTC. Translated: CASTSVTGTYNEQYF.